These 17 T cell receptor beta chains were all obtained from the same sample, sequenced in a study of vaccination effects on CD4 cells after COVID-19. Profiling relied on immunoSEQ multiplex PCR, and the TCRdb table lists in-frame clones only, not all of them. This table has about 43,000 clones, 70% to 80% appearing once. Sequencing in the ViraFEST assay came after antigen-specific CD4+ T cells had been expanded with viral peptide pools, which were used to stimulate PBMC. Following culture for roughly 10 days, CD4+ T cells were isolated. No vaccinee had earlier SARS-CoV-2 infection, and nucleocapsid antibodies were negative. The antigens of these receptors remain unknown. Sample: CD4+ T cells from PBMCs cultured with SARS-CoV-2 spike peptides, taken before COVID-19 vaccination. Every receptor here comes from a human donor who received a COVID-19 vaccine.

This sequence joins TRBV5-1 and TRBJ1-1, with no clear D. V was trimmed by 3 bases and J by 1 base, leaving 7 bases between them. CDR1 is SGHRS, CDR2 YFSETQ, per germline. The CDR3 extends over 13 amino acids. Here the CDR3 DNA reads TGCGCCAGCAGCTCCCAAGCGAACACTGAAGCTTTCTTT. This translates into CASSSQANTEAFF.

V gene TRBV6-5 combines with J gene TRBJ1-6; no definite D call. Deletions cut 4 bases from V and 10 bases from J, with 8 bases between. Germline CDR1 is MNHEY and CDR2 is SVGAGI. The CDR3 contains 12 residues. The CDR3 region has the DNA TGTGCCAGCAGTTTTTACGGGTCACCCCTCCACTTT. Amino acids: CASSFYGSPLHF.

In this sample, this clone turned up a few times. V and J are TRBV7-9 and TRBJ1-2, with D possibly TRBD1 on 5 matching bases. The germline gives CDR1 SEHNR, CDR2 FQNEAQ (reference sequence). The CDR3 extends over 17 amino acids. Trimming cost V 1 base and J 7 bases, with 22 bases left between them. DNA of the CDR3: TGTGCCAGCAGCTTAGGTTTCGGCAGGGCCGCCCGGGGTGGCTACACCTTC. Encoded protein: CASSLGFGRAARGGYTF.

V is TRBV6-5 and J is TRBJ1-1, with no clear D. CDR1 is MNHEY, CDR2 SVGAGI, per germline. V was shortened by 0 bases and J by 3 bases, with 8 bases between the two germline ends. The CDR3 sequence is 14 residues long. CDR3 bases: TGTGCCAGCAGTTACTCAGGGTTGGACACTGAAGCTTTCTTT. This sequence encodes CASSYSGLDTEAFF.

This sequence joins TRBV6-5 and TRBJ1-4; possibly TRBD1 for D (6 bases). The CDR3 is 15 residues long. Trimming removed 6 bases from V and 8 bases from J, with 19 bases in between. CDR1 MNHEY and CDR2 SVGAGI come from the germline V gene. CDR3 nucleotide sequence: TGTGCCAGCAGCTTTTACGGGGGCGAGGGGGAAAAACTGTTTTTT. Amino acids: CASSFYGGEGEKLFF.

The chain uses TRBV6-5 and TRBJ2-3; D could derive from TRBD1 or TRBD2 (6 bases each). This CDR3 contains 13 residues. V dropped 5 bases and J dropped 6 bases, with 12 bases sitting between them. CDR1 is MNHEY, CDR2 SVGAGI, per germline. The CDR3 sequence is CASSPRRGDTQYF. As DNA, the CDR3 is TGTGCCAGCAGTCCTCGGAGGGGGGATACGCAGTATTTT.

V is TRBV28 and J is TRBJ1-1, with 9 positions matching TRBD1. Germline V gene lookup returns CDR1 MDHEN and CDR2 SYDVKM. The CDR3 runs to 14 residues. Trimming cost V 5 bases and J 6 bases; bases outside gene matches: 7. The CDR3 nucleotides are TGTGCCAGCAGTACCGGGACAGGGTGGGCTGAAGCTTTCTTT. Translation: CASSTGTGWAEAFF.

The chain carries TRBV7-2 and TRBJ2-3, with 15 bases that match TRBD2. Germline V CDR1 and CDR2: SGHTA, FQGNSA. The CDR3 runs 16 residues. With 4 bases clipped from V and 5 bases from J, the junction kept 4 bases outside the gene matches. CDR3 DNA: TGTGCCAGCAGCTCCTGGACTAGCGGGGGGGAAGATACGCAGTATTTT. Translation: CASSSWTSGGEDTQYF.

This clone was observed once. The chain employs TRBV30 and TRBJ1-3, with no clear D. The CDR3 sequence is 15 residues long. Trimming cost V 3 bases and J 7 bases, with 19 bases left between them. The germline gives CDR1 GTSNPN, CDR2 SVGIG (reference sequence). CDR3 nucleotide sequence: TGTGCCTGGAGCGCATGGGATCTTTACGACAACACCATATATTTT. Translated, it gives CAWSAWDLYDNTIYF.

The chain carries TRBV4-3 and TRBJ2-2; D is perhaps TRBD1 or TRBD2 (5 bases each). The CDR3 has 16 amino acids. Germline V gives CDR1 LGHNA, CDR2 YSLEER. The V end lost 0 bases, the J end lost 3 bases, and 11 bases lay between the germline ends. DNA for the CDR3: TGCGCCAGCAGCCAAGATTGGGACCCTTACACCGGGGAGCTGTTTTTT. Translated: CASSQDWDPYTGELFF.

The chain has TRBV29-1 and TRBJ2-5; a weak D match, TRBD1 (5 bases). The CDR3 is 13 residues long. The V gene's germline CDR1 is SQVTM and CDR2 ANQGSEA. The V end was cut by 7 bases, the J end by 2 bases, with 14 bases between. The DNA of the CDR3 is TGCAGCGCGACGACAGTGCCTCAAGAGACCCAGTACTTC. Its protein is CSATTVPQETQYF.

The chain is built from TRBV9 and TRBJ2-1; TRBD1 matches 7 bases. This CDR3 contains 15 residues. Looked up from germline, CDR1 is SGDLS and CDR2 is YYNGEE. V shed 4 bases and J 2 bases; nucleotides not matched to a gene: 6. CDR3 bases: TGTGCCAGCAGCACCCGGGGACAGCCCTACAATGAGCAGTTCTTC. This sequence encodes CASSTRGQPYNEQFF.

The chain is built from TRBV5-8 and TRBJ1-2; D unresolved. The CDR3 extends over 14 amino acids. The V end was cut by 3 bases, the J end by 2 bases, with 11 bases between. Germline V gene sequence: CDR1 SGHTS, CDR2 YDEGEE. The CDR3 is CASSSRAGNYGYTF. In nucleotides, the CDR3 is TGTGCCAGCAGCTCGCGTGCGGGGAACTATGGCTACACCTTC.

This chain joins TRBV29-1 and TRBJ1-3; possible D gene TRBD1, 6 bases. Germline CDR1 is SQVTM and CDR2 is ANQGSEA. This CDR3 is 14 amino acids long. The CDR3 DNA sequence: TGCAGTGTCACAGGGTCAGGTGGAGGAAACACCATATATTTT. It is translated as CSVTGSGGGNTIYF.

This chain links TRBV2 with TRBJ1-1; D is unresolved. Trimming removed 0 bases at V and 11 bases at J, with 7 bases between. Germline CDR1 is SNHLY and CDR2 is FYNNEI. CDR3 length equals 11 residues. The CDR3 here is CASSEARRAFF. CDR3 DNA sequence: TGTGCCAGCAGTGAAGCCAGACGGGCTTTCTTT.

J is TRBJ2-5 and V is TRBV19, with TRBD2 as a possible D gene (6 bases). The ends were cut back, 3 bases at V and 4 bases at J, with 15 bases in the middle. The length of the CDR3 is 15 residues. Germline CDR1 and CDR2: LNHDA and SQIVND (reference sequence). The CDR3 DNA sequence: TGTGCCAGTAGTATGCCTAGCGCGATAGGAGAGACCCAGTACTTC. Residues: CASSMPSAIGETQYF. The variable domain in full, with the rest retrieved from reference TRBV19 and TRBJ2-5, is DGGITQSPKYLFRKEGQNVTLSCEQNLNHDAMYWYRQDPGQGLRLIYYSQIVNDFQKGDIAEGYSVSREKKESFPLTVTSAQKNPTAFYLCASSMPSAIGETQYFGPGTRLLVL.

The chain recombines TRBV3-1 (or the pseudogene TRBV3-2) with TRBJ2-3, with TRBD1 matching 7 bases. The trim removed 4 bases at V and 2 bases at J, leaving 3 bases unmatched. CDR3 length: 14 residues. Germline values: CDR1 LGHDT, CDR2 YNNKEL (reference sequence). The CDR3: CASSPGTDTDTQYF. The CDR3 nucleotides are TGTGCCAGCAGCCCAGGGACAGACACAGATACGCAGTATTTT.